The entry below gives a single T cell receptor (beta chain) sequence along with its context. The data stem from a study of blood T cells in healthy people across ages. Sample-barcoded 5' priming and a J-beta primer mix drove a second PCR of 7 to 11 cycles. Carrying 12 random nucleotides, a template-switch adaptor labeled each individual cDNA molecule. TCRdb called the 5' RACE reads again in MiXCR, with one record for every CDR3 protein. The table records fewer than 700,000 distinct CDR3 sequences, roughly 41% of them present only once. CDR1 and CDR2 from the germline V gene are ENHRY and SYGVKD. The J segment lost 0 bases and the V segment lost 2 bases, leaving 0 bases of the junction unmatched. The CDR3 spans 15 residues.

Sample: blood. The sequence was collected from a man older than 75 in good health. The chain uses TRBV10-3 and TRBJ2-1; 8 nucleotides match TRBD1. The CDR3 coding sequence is TGTGCCATCAGTGAGACAGGGGGCTCCTACAATGAGCAGTTCTTC. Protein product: CAISETGGSYNEQFF.